This TCR beta chain derives from a study of blood T cells in healthy people across ages. Background on the study: Template-switching capture recovered about one barcoded beta molecule per two T cells.

Study-wide points: Per million T cells, TCR beta diversity dropped roughly linearly as age increased.

This clonotype was observed at least ten times. Its matching antigen is unknown. Donors ranged from roughly 6 to 90 years old and were healthy Caucasians in Russia. They isolated at least 7 million PBMCs from each sample. The second PCR ran 7 to 11 cycles with a sample-barcoded 5' primer and J-beta primers. TCRdb redid the calling of the 5' RACE reads with MiXCR, one entry per CDR3 protein. The sample records about 1.7 million distinct CDR3 sequences, roughly 28% being singletons. This CDR3 has 16 residues. Germline V gene sequence: CDR1 SGHDN, CDR2 FVKESK. V was clipped by 0 bases and J by 2 bases, with 14 bases between them.

Sequencing input: blood. This chain connects TRBV14 to TRBJ2-7; TRBD1 or TRBD2 may be the D gene (5 bases each). The clonotype originates from a woman between 25 and 40 years old in good health. CDR3 DNA sequence: TGTGCCAGCAGCCAAGATGTCGGGACCACAACCTACGAGCAGTACTTC. Its protein product is CASSQDVGTTTYEQYF. Together with reference TRBV14 and TRBJ2-7, the CDR3 gives the full variable domain: EAGVTQFPSHSVIEKGQTVTLRCDPISGHDNLYWYRRVMGKEIKFLLHFVKESKQDESGMPNNRFLAERTGGTYSTLKVQPAELEDSGVYFCASSQDVGTTTYEQYFGPGTRLTVT.